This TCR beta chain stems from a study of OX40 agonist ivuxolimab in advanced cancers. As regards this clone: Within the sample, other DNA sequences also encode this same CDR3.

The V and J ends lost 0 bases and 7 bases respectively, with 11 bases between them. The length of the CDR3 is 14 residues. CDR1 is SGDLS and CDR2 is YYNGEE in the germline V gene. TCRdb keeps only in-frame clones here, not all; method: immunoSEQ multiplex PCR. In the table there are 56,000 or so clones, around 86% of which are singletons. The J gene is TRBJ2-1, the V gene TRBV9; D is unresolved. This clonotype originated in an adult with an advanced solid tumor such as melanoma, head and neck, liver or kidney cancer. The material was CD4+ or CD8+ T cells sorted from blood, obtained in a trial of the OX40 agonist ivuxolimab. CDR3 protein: CASSVEQLRNEQFF. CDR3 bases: TGTGCCAGCAGCGTAGAACAGCTAAGGAATGAGCAGTTCTTC.